The 20 T cell receptor beta chains below come from one sample, sequenced in a study of vaccination effects on CD4 cells after COVID-19 (dated by TCRdb to between 2021 and 2022). After about 10 days of culture, CD4+ T cells were isolated with the EasySep CD4+ T cell isolation kit. Two doses of either the BNT162b2 or the mRNA-1273 mRNA SARS-CoV-2 vaccine were administered to participants. The library was generated by the immunoSEQ multiplex PCR assay. TCRdb obtained this table from immuneACCESS and retained in-frame rearrangements with V and J assigned. These tables miss some clones; where compared with another copy, unresolved V genes account for less than half of the shortfall, and the remainder is unexplained. The sample table holds some 60,000 clones, of which 78% were seen once. The ten biggest clones cover roughly 4.2% of the sample. For these receptors, no antigen is known. The sequencing here drew on CD4+ T cells from PBMCs cultured without peptide, taken after COVID-19 vaccination. These receptors came from a human donor who received a COVID-19 vaccine.

This chain joins TRBV18 and TRBJ1-3; perhaps TRBD1 as D (5 bases). The germline V gene has CDR1 KGHSH and CDR2 LQKENI. Trimming cost V 1 base and J 1 base, with 5 bases left between them. The CDR3 contains 14 residues. The CDR3 is CASSPQGSGNTIYF. CDR3 DNA sequence: TGTGCCAGCTCACCACAGGGGTCTGGAAACACCATATATTTT.

This clone was seen more than once but under ten times. Other DNA sequences in this sample translate to the same CDR3. The CDR3 sequence: CASSRGGGYTF. Here the CDR3 DNA reads TGTGCCAGCTCGAGGGGGGGTGGCTACACCTTC. The chain links TRBV3-1 (or the pseudogene TRBV3-2) to TRBJ1-2, with a tentative D call TRBD1 (6 bases). This CDR3 is built from 11 residues. Trimming took 8 bases from V and 7 from J, leaving 11 bases between them. Germline CDR1 is LGHDT and CDR2 is YNNKEL (reference sequence).

The gene calls are TRBV10-1 and TRBJ1-6; D remains unclear. Germline V gene data show CDR1 as WNHNN and CDR2 as SYGVQD (reference sequence). The germline V and J ends were trimmed by 5 bases and 2 bases, with 13 bases remaining between them. This CDR3 has 16 amino acids. CDR3 protein: CASSREGGTYNSPLHF. The CDR3 DNA sequence: TGCGCCAGCAGTCGGGAGGGTGGGACCTATAATTCACCCCTCCACTTT.

The CDR3 DNA is TGTGCCAGCAGTTACTTCCCCAGCGGTTCACCCCTCCACTTT. It is translated as CASSYFPSGSPLHF. The chain is built from TRBV6-5 and TRBJ1-6; no clear D gene. The V gene lost 1 base and the J gene lost 9 bases, with 10 bases spanning the gap. In germline, CDR1 is MNHEY, CDR2 SVGAGI. The CDR3 totals 14 residues.

The chain uses TRBV5-4 and TRBJ2-4; perhaps TRBD1 as D (5 bases). V shed 6 bases and J shed 6 bases, with 16 bases lying between them. CDR1 is SGHNT and CDR2 is YYREEE in the germline V gene (reference sequence). There are 14 residues in the CDR3. CDR3 residues: CASTQMGLLNIQYF. Here the CDR3 DNA reads TGTGCCAGCACTCAAATGGGGCTTTTAAACATTCAGTACTTC.

This chain uses TRBV5-4 with TRBJ1-3; D perhaps matches TRBD1 (6 bases). CDR3 length: 15 residues. Trimming removed 1 base at V and 0 bases at J, with 8 bases between. The germline V gene encodes CDR1 SGHNT and CDR2 YYREEE (reference sequence). The CDR3 coding sequence is TGTGCCAGCAGCTTGAAGGGGGGCTCTGGAAACACCATATATTTT. Its protein is CASSLKGGSGNTIYF.

The chain carries TRBV5-4 and TRBJ2-7; 10 bases line up with TRBD2. Germline values: CDR1 SGHNT, CDR2 YYREEE (reference sequence). With 1 base clipped from V and 2 bases from J, the junction kept 6 bases outside the gene matches. The length of the CDR3 is 16 residues. The CDR3 here is CASSLSLAGAPYEQYF. The CDR3 DNA is TGTGCCAGCAGCTTGAGTCTAGCGGGAGCCCCCTACGAGCAGTACTTC.

This chain joins TRBV5-6 and TRBJ1-2; D gene uncertain. CDR1 and CDR2 (germline): SGHDT, YYEEEE. Trimming took 0 bases from V and 8 from J, leaving 11 bases between them. The CDR3 has 13 amino acids. CDR3 DNA sequence: TGTGCCAGCAGCTTGGCAGAGAGTCGGGGCTACACCTTC. Amino acid sequence: CASSLAESRGYTF.

The chain has TRBV7-2 and TRBJ1-6; 11 nucleotides align to TRBD1. Looked up from germline, CDR1 is SGHTA and CDR2 is FQGNSA. Trimming took 5 bases from V and 9 from J; bases not matched to a gene: 6. The CDR3 sequence is 15 residues long. DNA for the CDR3: TGTGCCAGCAGCGCCGGACAGGGGGCAGGTTCACCCCTCCACTTT. The encoded protein is CASSAGQGAGSPLHF.

CDR3 bases: TGTGCCAGCAGTTCCTTTGATACGCAGTATTTT. Protein sequence: CASSSFDTQYF. This rearrangement joins TRBV27 to TRBJ2-3; D unresolved. V gave up 4 bases and J gave up 6 bases, with 5 bases separating them. Germline loops: CDR1 MNHEY, CDR2 SMNVEV (reference sequence). The CDR3 consists of 11 residues.

This clone has more than one count but fewer than ten. The chain joins TRBV27 to TRBJ1-5, with a tentative D call TRBD1 (5 bases). CDR1 MNHEY and CDR2 SMNVEV come from the germline V gene (reference sequence). The CDR3 is 15 residues long. Trimming stripped 5 bases from V and 1 base from J, with 12 bases between. The CDR3 DNA reads TGTGCCAGCAGTCGACTGGGACTGAGCAATCAGCCCCAGCATTTT. Protein sequence: CASSRLGLSNQPQHF.

This clone has just a few counts. This chain connects TRBV27 to TRBJ1-6, with 7 bases fitting TRBD1. Germline values: CDR1 MNHEY, CDR2 SMNVEV (reference sequence). The CDR3 consists of 13 residues. J was trimmed by 11 bases and V by 5 bases; bases with no gene match: 6. Written as DNA, the CDR3 is TGTGCCAGCAGTCCCAACAGGGGTACACCCCTCCACTTT. Translated: CASSPNRGTPLHF.

CDR3 protein: CASSTRDRAYEQYF. The DNA for the CDR3 is TGTGCCAGCAGCACGAGGGACAGGGCCTACGAGCAGTACTTC. The rearrangement uses TRBV21-1 and TRBJ2-7; TRBD1, as called in the table, went unchecked against the DNA. TRBV21-1 corresponds to a pseudogene. The CDR3 consists of 14 residues.

This chain links TRBV6-5 with TRBJ1-2; perhaps TRBD1 as D (6 bases). The CDR3 has 15 amino acids. Deletions cut 5 bases from V and 4 bases from J, with 17 bases between. Germline V gene sequence: CDR1 MNHEY, CDR2 SVGAGI. The CDR3 coding sequence is TGTGCCAGCAGTCCCACCGGACAGAGCATCTATGGCTACACCTTC. Translation gives CASSPTGQSIYGYTF.

This sequence joins TRBV20-1 and TRBJ2-3; 9 positions agree with TRBD2. CDR1 is DFQATT and CDR2 is SNEGSKA in the germline V gene (reference sequence). V lost 3 bases to trimming and J lost 5 bases; unmatched junction nucleotides: 9. The CDR3 sequence is 15 residues long. CDR3 loop: CSASILAGIRDTQYF. The CDR3, as DNA: TGCAGTGCTAGTATACTAGCGGGTATCAGAGATACGCAGTATTTT.

The chain has TRBV20-1 and TRBJ1-4; the D is unclear. CDR3 size: 12 residues. V lost 3 bases to trimming and J lost 7 bases, with 9 bases between them. Per germline, CDR1 DFQATT and CDR2 SNEGSKA (reference sequence). The CDR3 reads CSASYPGEKLFF. CDR3 nucleotide sequence: TGCAGTGCTAGTTATCCAGGTGAAAAACTGTTTTTT.

The chain employs TRBV30 and TRBJ2-6; D may be TRBD1 or TRBD2 (5 bases each). The CDR3 sequence is 13 residues long. The ends were cut back, 3 bases at V and 2 bases at J, with 5 bases in the middle. In germline, CDR1 is GTSNPN, CDR2 SVGIG (reference sequence). The CDR3 coding sequence is TGTGCCTGGAGGGGGGCTGGGGCCAACGTCCTGACTTTC. This encodes CAWRGAGANVLTF.

Only a few counts were recorded for this clone. The rearrangement joins TRBV25-1 to TRBJ2-2, with 13 bases that match TRBD2. Germline V gives CDR1 MGHDK, CDR2 SYGVNS. CDR3 length: 15 residues. The J segment lost 5 bases and the V segment lost 4 bases, leaving 1 base of the junction unmatched. The CDR3 DNA is TGTGCCAGCAGTGGGGGACTAGCGGGGACCGGGGAGCTGTTTTTT. The encoded protein is CASSGGLAGTGELFF.

This chain connects TRBV29-1 to TRBJ1-1; D is unclear. V lost 7 bases and J 4 bases, leaving 7 bases between the germline ends. The CDR3 spans 10 residues. Per the germline V gene, CDR1 is SQVTM and CDR2 is ANQGSEA. CDR3 nucleotides: TGCAGCGCTGTCCTCACTGAAGCTTTCTTT. It encodes CSAVLTEAFF.

The DNA of the CDR3 is TGTGCCAGCACCCCGACAGGGTCCCAGCCTGAAGCTTTCTTT. It codes for CASTPTGSQPEAFF. The chain carries TRBV6-5 and TRBJ1-1; TRBD1 aligns across 7 bases. Germline CDR1 is MNHEY and CDR2 is SVGAGI. This CDR3 region has 14 residues. After removal of 7 bases from V and 6 bases from J, the junction contained 11 bases not matched to a gene.